Shown below are 20 T cell receptor beta chains from a single sample sequenced in a study of early T cells in non-severe SARS-CoV-2 infection. TCRdb re-analysed the 5' RACE reads in MiXCR, keeping a single row per CDR3 protein. Seen here are 70,000 to 75,000 distinct CDR3 sequences, 12% observed once, and the top ten hold about 5%. The sample taken for sequencing was whole blood. Receptors originate from an adult who was a healthcare worker with PCR-confirmed SARS-CoV-2 infection or an uninfected control (not recorded which).

This clonotype was seen ten or more times. This chain links TRBV5-1 with TRBJ2-7; D gene uncertain. CDR1 is SGHRS, CDR2 YFSETQ, per germline. CDR3 length: 16 residues. Trimming removed 3 bases at V and 3 bases at J, with 19 bases between. The CDR3 spells CASSYSTGRNLYEQYF. Here the CDR3 DNA reads TGCGCCAGCAGCTACTCGACCGGTAGGAATCTCTACGAGCAGTACTTC.

This clonotype was counted ten times or more. The chain couples TRBV10-3 to TRBJ2-1; tentative D call: TRBD2 (5 bases). Germline V gene data show CDR1 as ENHRY and CDR2 as SYGVKD. This CDR3 has 15 amino acids. V lost 6 bases and J 2 bases, leaving 14 bases between the germline ends. The CDR3 protein is CAIRGTRTPYNEQFF. The CDR3 DNA is TGTGCCATCAGGGGTACTAGGACCCCCTACAATGAGCAGTTCTTC.

The chain recombines TRBV5-1 with TRBJ1-2; TRBD1 aligns across 11 bases. This CDR3 spans 17 amino acids. Trimming cost V 1 base and J 7 bases; bases outside gene matches: 12. Germline lookup yields CDR1 SGHRS and CDR2 YFSETQ. CDR3 sequence reads: CASSLSWTGGGGTGYTF. The CDR3 DNA sequence: TGCGCCAGCAGCTTGTCCTGGACAGGGGGCGGAGGAACTGGCTACACCTTC.

This clonotype came up many times. The chain has TRBV7-6 and TRBJ2-1; 9 bases are a match to TRBD2. This CDR3 is 16 amino acids long. The germline CDR1 and CDR2 sequences are SGHVS and FNYEAQ. V lost 2 bases, J lost 2 bases, and 4 bases stayed unmatched. CDR3 sequence: CASSLSSGGPYNEQFF. DNA of the CDR3: TGTGCCAGCAGCTTAAGTAGCGGGGGCCCCTACAATGAGCAGTTCTTC.

Ten or more counts support this clonotype. The chain is built from TRBV7-6 and TRBJ2-5; unclear D gene. Germline loops: CDR1 SGHVS, CDR2 FNYEAQ. CDR3 length equals 13 residues. V dropped 3 bases and J dropped 5 bases, with 10 bases sitting between them. The CDR3 loop is CASSFISDETQYF. The CDR3 DNA follows: TGTGCCAGCAGCTTTATTAGTGACGAGACCCAGTACTTC.

The genes are TRBV6-5 and TRBJ2-5; TRBD2 matches at 8 bases. This CDR3 comprises 16 residues. Germline lookup yields CDR1 MNHEY and CDR2 SVGAGI. The ends lost 0 bases at V and 5 bases at J; junction bases unmatched: 8. The CDR3 region is CASSYSNRGGGETQYF. In DNA, the CDR3 is TGTGCCAGCAGTTACTCGAACCGGGGGGGCGGGGAGACCCAGTACTTC.

This clonotype has just a few counts. The chain links TRBV20-1 to TRBJ1-1; D is undetermined. V was trimmed by 5 bases and J by 11 bases, leaving 15 bases between them. CDR1 and CDR2 from the germline V gene are DFQATT and SNEGSKA (reference sequence). The CDR3 is 11 amino acids. The DNA of the CDR3 is TGCAGTGCTTATCAAAACCCCGTGGCTTTCTTT. Translating gives CSAYQNPVAFF.

This clonotype was counted many times. This chain joins TRBV11-3 and TRBJ2-5, with a weak D call TRBD1 (6 bases). There are 13 residues in the CDR3. Deletions cut 4 bases from V and 5 bases from J, with 11 bases between. Looked up from germline, CDR1 is SGHNT and CDR2 is YENEEA. CDR3 amino acids: CASSSGQRETQYF. The CDR3, as DNA: TGTGCCAGCAGCTCCGGACAGAGGGAGACCCAGTACTTC.

This clonotype was detected only a few times. The CDR3 nucleotides read TGTGCCAGCAGCTGGACAGGGGGCCTTGAAAAACTGTTTTTT. Amino acids: CASSWTGGLEKLFF. The chain joins TRBV7-9 to TRBJ1-4, with TRBD1 matching 11 bases. CDR3 length: 14 residues. The germline V gene has CDR1 SEHNR and CDR2 FQNEAQ (reference sequence). V was pared by 4 bases and J by 7 bases, with 2 bases of the junction left unmatched.

This chain connects TRBV5-1 to TRBJ2-1; TRBD2 is a possible D gene (6 bases). The CDR3 covers 15 residues. Germline loops: CDR1 SGHRS, CDR2 YFSETQ. V was clipped by 4 bases and J by 0 bases, with 11 bases between them. CDR3 amino acids: CASSLDYSSYNEQFF. CDR3 DNA: TGCGCCAGCAGCCTGGACTACTCCTCCTACAATGAGCAGTTCTTC.

The J gene is TRBJ2-7, the V gene TRBV6-2 or TRBV6-3; possibly TRBD2 for D (6 bases). The CDR3 length is 15 residues. The V end was cut by 6 bases, the J end by 5 bases, with 20 bases between. In germline, CDR1 is MNHEY, CDR2 SVGEGT. The CDR3 here is CASRPARLANHEQYF. CDR3 bases: TGTGCCAGCAGACCGGCTAGGCTAGCGAATCACGAGCAGTACTTC.

This clonotype was seen only once. The chain recombines TRBV28 with TRBJ2-5; D possibly corresponds to TRBD2 (5 bases). Looked up from germline, CDR1 is MDHEN and CDR2 is SYDVKM. The CDR3 covers 13 residues. V was cut by 10 bases and J by 2 bases, with 14 bases left in between. Here the CDR3 DNA reads TGTGCCACCCGTCCCACGGGACAAGAGACCCAGTACTTC. Residues: CATRPTGQETQYF.

The V call is TRBV2, the J call TRBJ1-5, with 10 bases fitting TRBD1. Germline V lookup: CDR1 SNHLY, CDR2 FYNNEI. The CDR3 has 15 amino acids. After removal of 4 bases from V and 7 bases from J, the junction contained 7 bases not matched to a gene. The CDR3 nucleotides read TGTGCCAGCAGTGGCGGACAGGGGGTAGGACAGCCCCAGCATTTT. Amino acid sequence: CASSGGQGVGQPQHF.

The chain combines TRBV9 with TRBJ2-1, with TRBD2 matching 7 bases. This CDR3 is built from 16 residues. Trimming cost V 4 bases and J 4 bases; bases outside gene matches: 11. Germline CDR1 SGDLS, CDR2 YYNGEE. The CDR3 sequence: CASSPEGSGKYNEQFF. CDR3 coding DNA: TGTGCCAGCAGCCCCGAGGGCAGCGGGAAGTACAATGAGCAGTTCTTC.

This clonotype came up many times. The rearrangement uses TRBV29-1 and TRBJ2-3, with unresolved D. The length of the CDR3 is 12 residues. The V end lost 7 bases, the J end lost 2 bases, and 10 bases lay between the germline ends. Germline CDR1 SQVTM, CDR2 ANQGSEA. CDR3 loop: CSDRQNTDTQYF. In DNA, the CDR3 is TGCAGCGATCGACAAAACACAGATACGCAGTATTTT.

This clonotype was seen more than once but under ten times. This chain uses TRBV6-5 with TRBJ1-1, with D perhaps matching TRBD1 (6 bases). V was cut by 4 bases and J by 4 bases, with 10 bases left in between. The length of the CDR3 is 13 residues. Per the germline V gene, CDR1 is MNHEY and CDR2 is SVGAGI. As DNA, the CDR3 is TGTGCCAGCAGTTTTCGGGACATCACTGAAGCTTTCTTT. Translation gives CASSFRDITEAFF.

In this sample, this clonotype turned up many times. The chain couples TRBV2 to TRBJ1-1; a possible D gene is TRBD1 (5 bases). Per germline, CDR1 SNHLY and CDR2 FYNNEI. V shed 8 bases and J shed 5 bases, with 18 bases lying between them. CDR3 size: 14 residues. CDR3 sequence reads: CASSRDPPGTEAFF. CDR3 coding DNA: TGTGCCAGCTCCCGGGACCCCCCGGGAACTGAAGCTTTCTTT.

The chain links TRBV20-1 to TRBJ2-7; D uncertain. The CDR3 spans 12 residues. The germline V gene encodes CDR1 DFQATT and CDR2 SNEGSKA (reference sequence). The V end was cut by 6 bases, the J end by 6 bases, with 15 bases between. For the CDR3, the DNA is TGCAGTGCCCTGACCGCCCGCGGCGAGCAGTACTTC. It codes for CSALTARGEQYF.

Here the CDR3 DNA reads TGTGCCAGCAGCTTAGTGAGCGGGGGGCGGACTGAAGCTTTCTTT. Protein sequence: CASSLVSGGRTEAFF. The chain uses TRBV7-2 and TRBJ1-1; D is possibly TRBD1 (6 bases). The CDR3 runs 15 residues. CDR1 is SGHTA, CDR2 FQGNSA, per germline. Trimming removed 1 base from V and 5 bases from J, with 14 bases in between. Full variable domain (remainder filled in from reference TRBV7-2 and TRBJ1-1): GAGVSQSPSNKVTEKGKDVELRCDPISGHTALYWYRQSLGQGLEFLIYFQGNSAPDKSGLPSDRFSAERTGGSVSTLTIQRTQQEDSAVYLCASSLVSGGRTEAFFGQGTRLTVV.

Ten or more counts support this clonotype. The chain uses TRBV29-1 and TRBJ1-1, with a tentative D call TRBD1 (5 bases). Trimming removed 3 bases at V and 6 bases at J, with 11 bases between. In germline, CDR1 is SQVTM, CDR2 ANQGSEA. The CDR3 sequence is 12 residues long. CDR3: CSVDGGGSEAFF. CDR3 nucleotides: TGCAGCGTTGATGGGGGGGGATCTGAAGCTTTCTTT.